The 22 T cell receptor beta chains below all came from one sample that was sequenced in a study of blood T cell repertoires in COVID-19. TCRdb keeps only in-frame clones here, not all; method: immunoSEQ multiplex PCR. Here the sample spans about 220,000 clones, around three quarters being singletons. Sequenced input: peripheral blood. These receptors were taken from a woman aged 70-85 years with acute or convalescent COVID-19.

About this clone itself: Other DNA sequences within the sample encode an identical CDR3. This chain links TRBV5-1 with TRBJ2-5, with D maybe TRBD1 (5 bases). The CDR3 runs 14 residues. Trimming shortened V by 2 bases and J by 2 bases, and 10 bases separated the two germline ends. Germline CDR1 SGHRS, CDR2 YFSETQ. The CDR3 spells CASSFGDSQETQYF. In nucleotides, the CDR3 is TGCGCCAGCAGCTTTGGCGACAGTCAAGAGACCCAGTACTTC.

V usage is TRBV15 and J usage is TRBJ2-6; D is unresolved. Trimming removed 0 bases from V and 0 bases from J, with 15 bases in between. CDR3 length equals 19 residues. Germline V CDR1 and CDR2: LNHNV, YYDKDF (reference sequence). The CDR3 region has the DNA TGTGCCACCAGCAGAGATGTTAGCTCTACGAGCTCTGGGGCCAACGTCCTGACTTTC. Translation: CATSRDVSSTSSGANVLTF.

The gene calls are TRBV13 and TRBJ1-6, with a possible D match to TRBD1 (6 bases). V was trimmed by 4 bases and J by 7 bases, leaving 20 bases between them. Germline CDR1 PRHDT, CDR2 FYEKMQ (reference sequence). This CDR3 has 17 amino acids. The CDR3 DNA reads TGTGCCAGCAGCTCCATAACACAGGGTAGTCTAAATTCACCCCTCCACTTT. Protein: CASSSITQGSLNSPLHF.

This clone was counted a few times. The rearrangement joins TRBV19 to TRBJ1-4; 8 bases line up with TRBD1. The V and J ends lost 4 bases and 7 bases, in that order; junction bases with no gene match: 8. The CDR3 has 15 residues. Per the germline V gene, CDR1 is LNHDA and CDR2 is SQIVND (reference sequence). The CDR3 protein is CASSTNLDRVEKLFF. CDR3 nucleotide sequence: TGTGCCAGTAGTACAAATCTGGACAGGGTTGAAAAACTGTTTTTT.

V and J are TRBV15 and TRBJ1-6; possible D gene TRBD1, 6 bases. Germline V gives CDR1 LNHNV, CDR2 YYDKDF (reference sequence). V lost 3 bases, J lost 7 bases, and 13 bases lay in between. The CDR3 totals 15 residues. CDR3 in DNA: TGTGCCACCAGCAGCGACAGGTTGATGAATTCACCCCTCCACTTT. Its translation: CATSSDRLMNSPLHF.

This chain joins TRBV7-9 and TRBJ2-2; 13 positions match TRBD2. V shed 4 bases, J shed 6 bases, and the junction held 2 bases outside the gene matches. CDR1 and CDR2 (germline): SEHNR, FQNEAQ (reference sequence). The CDR3 sequence is 15 residues long. Written as DNA, the CDR3 is TGTGCCAGCAGCTCCACTAGCGGGGGGGCCGGGGAGCTGTTTTTT. Translating gives CASSSTSGGAGELFF.

J is TRBJ2-5 and V is TRBV6-1, with D perhaps TRBD1 (6 bases). Germline V CDR1 and CDR2: MNHNS, SASEGT. The CDR3 is made up of 15 amino acids. The germline V and J ends were trimmed by 1 base and 1 base, with 10 bases remaining between them. Here the CDR3 reads CASSEVGGSQETQYF. In DNA, the CDR3 is TGTGCCAGCAGTGAAGTAGGGGGTTCCCAAGAGACCCAGTACTTC.

This rearrangement joins TRBV24-1 to TRBJ2-3; 7 bases line up with TRBD1. The junction had 8 bases not matched to a gene; V was cut back by 3 bases and J by 0 bases. The CDR3 contains 17 residues. Germline loops: CDR1 KGHDR, CDR2 SFDVKD. As DNA, the CDR3 is TGTGCCACCAGTGATCGAGACAGGGACCCTAGCACAGATACGCAGTATTTT. Translating it yields CATSDRDRDPSTDTQYF.

This clone was picked up one time. This rearrangement joins TRBV7-2 to TRBJ2-5; D possibly corresponds to TRBD2 (6 bases). V was trimmed by 8 bases and J by 4 bases, leaving 11 bases between them. CDR1 is SGHTA, CDR2 FQGNSA, per germline. CDR3 size: 12 residues. The CDR3 region has the DNA TGTGCCAGCCGGGGGAGTATAGAGACCCAGTACTTC. This gives the protein CASRGSIETQYF.

The gene calls are TRBV10-3 and TRBJ2-2; unclear D gene. From germline, CDR1 is ENHRY and CDR2 SYGVKD. The CDR3 sequence is 12 residues long. V lost 7 bases and J 5 bases, leaving 8 bases between the germline ends. As DNA, the CDR3 is TGTGCCATCACCGACATGACCGGGGAGCTGTTTTTT. Encoded protein: CAITDMTGELFF.

The chain recombines TRBV7-8 with TRBJ1-4; 10 nucleotides align to TRBD1. Germline V lookup: CDR1 SGHVS, CDR2 FQNEAQ. The CDR3 has 15 amino acids. The V and J ends lost 3 bases and 7 bases, in that order; junction bases with no gene match: 5. The chain's CDR3 is CASSFPGQGREKLFF. The CDR3 DNA sequence: TGTGCCAGCAGCTTTCCGGGACAGGGGCGTGAAAAACTGTTTTTT.

The rearrangement links TRBV15 to TRBJ2-3, with 11 bases identical to TRBD1. The length of the CDR3 is 14 residues. The germline CDR1 and CDR2 sequences are LNHNV and YYDKDF (reference sequence). Trimming at V came to 3 bases and at J to 4 bases, leaving 0 bases not matched to a gene. The DNA for the CDR3 is TGTGCCACCAGCAGGGGACAGGGGGCAGATACGCAGTATTTT. Its translation: CATSRGQGADTQYF.

The chain couples TRBV7-3 to TRBJ2-7, with 8 bases aligning to TRBD2. This CDR3 is built from 15 residues. The V segment lost 5 bases and the J segment 5 bases; nucleotides outside the gene matches: 11. Germline V gene lookup returns CDR1 SGHTA and CDR2 FQGTGA. This CDR3 is CASSRPGTSKHEQYF. CDR3 sequence (DNA): TGTGCCAGCAGCCGCCCCGGGACTAGTAAGCACGAGCAGTACTTC.

The chain links TRBV4-3 to TRBJ2-7; perhaps TRBD1 as D (5 bases). Trimming stripped 0 bases from V and 3 bases from J, with 12 bases between. The CDR3 is made up of 15 amino acids. Germline V lookup: CDR1 LGHNA, CDR2 YSLEER. CDR3 bases: TGCGCCAGCAGCCAAGATCCGCAGGGCTTCTACGAGCAGTACTTC. Translation: CASSQDPQGFYEQYF.

The V and J genes are TRBV6-5 and TRBJ2-2; weak D call: TRBD1 (5 bases). There are 14 residues in the CDR3. The ends were cut back, 7 bases at V and 1 base at J, with 10 bases in the middle. Germline V CDR1 and CDR2: MNHEY, SVGAGI. Here the CDR3 DNA reads TGTGCCAGCACTGGGCAGGGGAACACCGGGGAGCTGTTTTTT. Residues: CASTGQGNTGELFF.

The CDR3 is CASSSGTSGYNEQFF. The CDR3 bases are TGTGCCAGCAGCTCTGGGACTAGCGGATACAATGAGCAGTTCTTC. The rearrangement uses TRBV7-2 and TRBJ2-1; 11 positions match TRBD2. CDR3 length: 15 amino acids. The V and J ends lost 4 bases and 4 bases, in that order; junction bases with no gene match: 3. From germline, CDR1 is SGHTA and CDR2 FQGNSA.

The chain uses TRBV6-5 and TRBJ1-2, with D possibly being TRBD1 (6 bases). Trimming cost V 5 bases and J 4 bases, with 11 bases left between them. The CDR3 is 13 amino acids. Per the germline V gene, CDR1 is MNHEY and CDR2 is SVGAGI. The DNA of the CDR3 is TGTGCCAGCAGTAAACCAGGGGCCTATGGCTACACCTTC. Its translation: CASSKPGAYGYTF.

The chain joins TRBV5-1 to TRBJ2-3; 12 bases agree with TRBD2. The CDR3 totals 18 residues. Losses at the gene ends were 3 bases for V and 6 bases for J; bases not matched to a gene: 14. Germline assignment: CDR1 SGHRS and CDR2 YFSETQ. The chain's CDR3 is CASSSLPSLAGGRDTQYF. In nucleotides, the CDR3 is TGCGCCAGCAGCTCCCTCCCTTCTCTAGCGGGGGGGCGGGATACGCAGTATTTT.

This clone showed up just once. The chain combines TRBV2 with TRBJ2-5, with TRBD2 identical over 9 bases. V lost 5 bases, J lost 3 bases, and 7 bases stayed unmatched. CDR1 and CDR2 (germline): SNHLY, FYNNEI. The CDR3 length is 15 residues. CDR3 in DNA: TGTGCCAGCAGTTCCCTAGCGGGGAATAAAGAGACCCAGTACTTC. This encodes CASSSLAGNKETQYF.

This sequence joins TRBV7-8 and TRBJ1-4; D possibly corresponds to TRBD1 (5 bases). This CDR3 has 20 amino acids. CDR1 and CDR2 (germline): SGHVS, FQNEAQ. Trimming took 1 base from V and 3 from J, leaving 24 bases between them. The CDR3, as DNA: TGTGCCAGCAGCTTAGGAATGTTAGGGGTTACGGCCGATTCTAATGAAAAACTGTTTTTT. It yields the protein CASSLGMLGVTADSNEKLFF.

The V gene is TRBV6-5, the J gene TRBJ1-2; TRBD1 might be the D (6 bases). The ends were cut back, 0 bases at V and 4 bases at J, with 15 bases in the middle. The germline V gene has CDR1 MNHEY and CDR2 SVGAGI. The CDR3 has 16 residues. CDR3: CASSYSPYRAGYGYTF. DNA of the CDR3: TGTGCCAGCAGTTACTCCCCATACAGGGCAGGCTATGGCTACACCTTC.

This clone was counted only a few times. V is TRBV19 and J is TRBJ2-7, with 10 bases identical to TRBD2. The germline gives CDR1 LNHDA, CDR2 SQIVND (reference sequence). V shed 6 bases and J 1 base; nucleotides not matched to a gene: 3. This CDR3 spans 14 amino acids. CDR3 bases: TGTGCCAGTAGCACGGGACTAGCGTCCTACGAGCAGTACTTC. Its protein product is CASSTGLASYEQYF.